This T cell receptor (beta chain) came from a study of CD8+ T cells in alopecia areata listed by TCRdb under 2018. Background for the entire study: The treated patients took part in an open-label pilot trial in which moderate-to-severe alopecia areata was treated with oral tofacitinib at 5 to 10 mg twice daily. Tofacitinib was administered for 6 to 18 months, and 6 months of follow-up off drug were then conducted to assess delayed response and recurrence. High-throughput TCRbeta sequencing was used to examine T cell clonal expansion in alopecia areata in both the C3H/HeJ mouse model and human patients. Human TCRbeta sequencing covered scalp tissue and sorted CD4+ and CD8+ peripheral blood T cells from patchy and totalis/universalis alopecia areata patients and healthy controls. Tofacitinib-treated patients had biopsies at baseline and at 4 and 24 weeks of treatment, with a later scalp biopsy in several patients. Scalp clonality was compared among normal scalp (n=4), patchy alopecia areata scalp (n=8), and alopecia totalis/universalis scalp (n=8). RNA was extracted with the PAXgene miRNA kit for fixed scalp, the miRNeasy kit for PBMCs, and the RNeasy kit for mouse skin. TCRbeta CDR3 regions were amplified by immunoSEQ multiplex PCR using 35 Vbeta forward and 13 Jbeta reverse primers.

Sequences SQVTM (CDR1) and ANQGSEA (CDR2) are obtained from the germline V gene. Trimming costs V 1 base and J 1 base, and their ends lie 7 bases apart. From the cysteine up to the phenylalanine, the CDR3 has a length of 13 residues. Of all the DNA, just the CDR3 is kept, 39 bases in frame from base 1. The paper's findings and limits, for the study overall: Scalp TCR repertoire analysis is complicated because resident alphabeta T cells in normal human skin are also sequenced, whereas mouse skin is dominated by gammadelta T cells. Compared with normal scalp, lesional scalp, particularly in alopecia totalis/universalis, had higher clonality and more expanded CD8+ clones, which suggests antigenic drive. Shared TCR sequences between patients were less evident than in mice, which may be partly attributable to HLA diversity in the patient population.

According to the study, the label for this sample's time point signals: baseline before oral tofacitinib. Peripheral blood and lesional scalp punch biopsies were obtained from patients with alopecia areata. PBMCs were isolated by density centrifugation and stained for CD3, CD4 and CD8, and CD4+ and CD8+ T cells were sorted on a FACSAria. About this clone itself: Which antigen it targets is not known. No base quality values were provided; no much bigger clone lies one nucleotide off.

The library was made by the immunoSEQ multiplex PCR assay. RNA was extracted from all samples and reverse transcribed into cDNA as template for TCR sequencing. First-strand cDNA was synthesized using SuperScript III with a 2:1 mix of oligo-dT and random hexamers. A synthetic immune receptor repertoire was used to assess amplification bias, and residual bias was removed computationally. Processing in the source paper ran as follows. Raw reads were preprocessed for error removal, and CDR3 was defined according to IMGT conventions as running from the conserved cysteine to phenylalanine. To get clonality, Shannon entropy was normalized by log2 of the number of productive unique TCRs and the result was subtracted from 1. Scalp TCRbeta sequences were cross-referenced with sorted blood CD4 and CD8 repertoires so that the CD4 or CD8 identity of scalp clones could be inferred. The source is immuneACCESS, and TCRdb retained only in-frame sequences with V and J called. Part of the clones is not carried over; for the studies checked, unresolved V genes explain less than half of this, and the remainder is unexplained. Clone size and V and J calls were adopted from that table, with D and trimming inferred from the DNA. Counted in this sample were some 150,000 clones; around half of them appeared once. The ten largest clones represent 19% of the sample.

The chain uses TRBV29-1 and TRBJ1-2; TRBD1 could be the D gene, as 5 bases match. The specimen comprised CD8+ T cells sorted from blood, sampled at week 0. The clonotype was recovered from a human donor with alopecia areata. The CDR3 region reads CSVEGGDNYGYTF. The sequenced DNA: TGCAGCGTTGAAGGGGGGGATAACTATGGCTACACCTTC.